The T cell receptor beta chain under discussion was sequenced for a study of preoperative IRX-2 immunotherapy in early breast cancer. Germline CDR1 reads GTSNPN; CDR2 reads SVGIG (reference sequence). This CDR3 has 13 amino acids. Trimming took 4 bases from V and 6 from J, leaving 12 bases between them. Sequencing was performed with immunoSEQ multiplex PCR; in TCRdb, only in-frame clones are kept and a portion is missing. The table includes approximately 96,000 clones, 75% to 90% detected once. The sample's treatment: preoperative locoregional IRX-2 cytokine immunotherapy. Samples came from a phase Ib trial of preoperative locoregional IRX-2 cytokine immunotherapy.

This TCR derives from a human donor with breast cancer. This chain connects TRBV30 to TRBJ2-2; D possibly corresponds to TRBD1 (5 bases). The input for sequencing was tumor tissue, taken after IRX-2 immunotherapy. The CDR3 spells CAWKGPHAGELFF. CDR3 coding DNA: TGTGCCTGGAAGGGGCCCCACGCCGGGGAGCTGTTTTTT. Looking up the rest from reference TRBV30 and TRBJ2-2 gives the full variable domain: SQTIHQWPATLVQPVGSPLSLECTVEGTSNPNLYWYRQAAGRGLQLLFYSVGIGQISSEVPQNLSASRPQDRQFILSSKKLLLSDSGFYLCAWKGPHAGELFFGEGSRLTVL.